This T cell receptor (beta chain) is from a study of blood T cell repertoires in COVID-19. Study context: Samples came from the United States, Italy and Spain, spanning acute and convalescent COVID-19.

This CDR3 is 14 amino acids long. Germline loops: CDR1 WNHNN, CDR2 SYGVQD (reference sequence). Trimming pared 5 bases from V and 7 bases from J, leaving 17 bases between. In the study's own analysis: It was from reference gene primer amplification that nucleated cell counts were estimated. The assay was immunoSEQ multiplex PCR, and TCRdb's table has in-frame clones only and misses some. Clone size and V and J calls were adopted from that table, with D and trimming inferred from the DNA. The sample holds 110,000 or so clones, under 80% seen once. This sequence originates from a man aged 50-59 years with acute or convalescent COVID-19. Sequencing used peripheral blood. The chain links TRBV10-1 to TRBJ2-5; perhaps TRBD2 as D (6 bases). This CDR3 is CASSPGLAPGTQYF. The CDR3 region has the DNA TGCGCCAGCAGTCCAGGCCTAGCGCCAGGGACCCAGTACTTC.